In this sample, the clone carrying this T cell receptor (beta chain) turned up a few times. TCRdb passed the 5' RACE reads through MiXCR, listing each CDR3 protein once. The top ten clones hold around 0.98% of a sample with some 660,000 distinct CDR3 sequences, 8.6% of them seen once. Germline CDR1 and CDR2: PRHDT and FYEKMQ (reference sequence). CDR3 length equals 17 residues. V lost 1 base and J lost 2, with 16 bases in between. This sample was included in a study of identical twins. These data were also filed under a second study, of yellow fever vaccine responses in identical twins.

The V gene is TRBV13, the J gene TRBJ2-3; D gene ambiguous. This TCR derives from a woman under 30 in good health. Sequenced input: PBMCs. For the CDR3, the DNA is TGTGCCAGCAGCTTAGATCCCTTCCTAGGCAACACAGATACGCAGTATTTT. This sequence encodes CASSLDPFLGNTDTQYF.